There are many counts of the clone carrying this TCR beta chain. Its antigen is unidentified. The germline V gene encodes CDR1 SQVTM and CDR2 ANQGSEA. The CDR3 runs 13 residues. This entry is derived from a study of CD8 T cells in ankylosing spondylitis. MiXCR was run by TCRdb on the 5' RACE reads, yielding one entry per CDR3 protein. The sample consists of around 440,000 distinct CDR3 sequences, 15% to 20% of them appearing once. Study findings and constraints: A motif of seven or eight highly homologous TCR beta variants was seen as apparently characteristic of ankylosing spondylitis blood. Within matched ankylosing spondylitis synovial fluid, disease-linked clones were reportedly significantly enriched. In peripheral blood, disease-linked CD8+ clones occurred at relatively low frequencies.

The sequence was obtained from a male donor with ankylosing spondylitis. The chain links TRBV29-1 to TRBJ2-1, with D perhaps matching TRBD1 (6 bases). The specimen was blood, either unsorted or a sorted T cell fraction (not recorded which). The CDR3 DNA reads TGCAGTGGGGTACAGGGCTCCTACAATGAGCAGTTCTTC. Encoded protein: CSGVQGSYNEQFF.